The 10 T cell receptor beta chains listed next were all sequenced from one sample in a study of patients and donors after allogeneic stem cell transplantation. Each CDR3 protein is one row after TCRdb ran MiXCR on the RT-PCR reads. Among about 160,000 distinct CDR3 sequences listed, over 35% were seen once. Input material: blood, either unsorted or a sorted T cell fraction (not recorded which). Source of these receptors: a human donor who was either an allogeneic HSCT recipient or a stem cell or donor lymphocyte infusion donor (not recorded which). It is not recorded whose cells these are; they may come from a transplant donor.

This rearrangement joins TRBV4-3 to TRBJ2-7; D is uncertain. The CDR3 is 15 amino acids. Germline V gene sequence: CDR1 LGHNA, CDR2 YSLEER. V was clipped by 1 base and J by 0 bases, with 10 bases between them. CDR3 sequence (DNA): TGCGCCAGCAGCCAAGCCCAGGACCGCTCCTACGAGCAGTACTTC. Translated: CASSQAQDRSYEQYF.

The chain has TRBV3-1 and TRBJ2-1; D may be TRBD1 (5 bases). Germline CDR1 reads LGHDT; CDR2 reads YNNKEL (reference sequence). Between the trimmed V and J ends, which lost 4 bases and 2 bases, there was a span of 12 bases. This CDR3 is 15 amino acids long. For the CDR3, the DNA is TGTGCCAGCAGCCTCGACAGCCTGCCCTACAATGAGCAGTTCTTC. It yields the protein CASSLDSLPYNEQFF.

The chain links TRBV28 to TRBJ1-6; TRBD1 matches at 11 bases. V was pared by 10 bases and J by 7 bases, with 6 bases of the junction left unmatched. CDR1 and CDR2 from the germline V gene are MDHEN and SYDVKM. The CDR3 totals 14 residues. This CDR3 reads CAISRDRGNSPLHF. The CDR3 region has the DNA TGTGCCATCTCCCGGGACAGGGGGAATTCACCCCTCCACTTT.

This clonotype was seen more than once but under ten times. The chain has TRBV20-1 and TRBJ1-1, with 7 bases that match TRBD1. Trimming removed 3 bases from V and 9 bases from J; junction bases left unmatched: 7. The CDR3 has 12 amino acids. Germline V gene sequence: CDR1 DFQATT, CDR2 SNEGSKA (reference sequence). Written as DNA, the CDR3 is TGCAGTGCTAGCTGGGACAGCACAAAAGCTTTCTTT. Translation gives CSASWDSTKAFF.

There are many counts of this clonotype. This chain joins TRBV10-3 and TRBJ1-6; D remains unclear. V dropped 6 bases and J dropped 10 bases, with 28 bases sitting between them. The CDR3 covers 18 residues. CDR1 ENHRY and CDR2 SYGVKD come from the germline V gene. As DNA, the CDR3 is TGTGCCATCAGCCCTACCGGCTTACGTGAAGGGCTTGGATCACCCCTCCACTTT. Its protein is CAISPTGLREGLGSPLHF.

This clonotype was seen a handful of times. The chain employs TRBV2 and TRBJ2-5; TRBD1 matches at 7 bases. Germline V gives CDR1 SNHLY, CDR2 FYNNEI. The CDR3 is 13 residues long. The trim removed 9 bases at V and 2 bases at J, leaving 6 bases unmatched. CDR3 sequence (DNA): TGTGCCAGGGCCGGGACAGTTCAAGAGACCCAGTACTTC. Protein: CARAGTVQETQYF.

This clonotype was detected a few times. V gene TRBV7-9 combines with J gene TRBJ1-1; a possible D gene is TRBD1 (5 bases). V was trimmed by 0 bases and J by 4 bases, leaving 12 bases between them. Germline assignment: CDR1 SEHNR and CDR2 FQNEAQ (reference sequence). This CDR3 region has 15 residues. CDR3 protein: CASSLAAGKVTEAFF. The CDR3 DNA is TGTGCCAGCAGCTTAGCGGCAGGGAAGGTCACTGAAGCTTTCTTT.

This clonotype was seen ten or more times. V and J are TRBV5-6 and TRBJ1-1; no clear D gene. CDR3 size: 12 residues. Trimming removed 4 bases from V and 0 bases from J, with 4 bases in between. Germline lookup yields CDR1 SGHDT and CDR2 YYEEEE. CDR3 amino acids: CASSLMNTEAFF. The DNA for the CDR3 is TGTGCCAGCAGCCTAATGAACACTGAAGCTTTCTTT.

This clonotype was found a few times. This sequence joins TRBV6-2 or TRBV6-3 and TRBJ2-7; a possible D gene is TRBD2 (6 bases). Germline CDR1 reads MNHEY; CDR2 reads SVGEGT. Trimming cost V 6 bases and J 3 bases, with 15 bases left between them. This CDR3 is built from 14 residues. The CDR3 here is CASSRYRGGYEQYF. In DNA form, the CDR3 reads TGTGCCAGCAGCCGCTACCGGGGAGGCTACGAGCAGTACTTC.

The chain has TRBV9 and TRBJ1-5; tentative D call: TRBD1 (6 bases). Trimming stripped 3 bases from V and 6 bases from J, with 7 bases between. CDR3 length: 12 amino acids. Germline CDR1 reads SGDLS; CDR2 reads YYNGEE. The chain's CDR3 is CASSGGGQPQHF. The CDR3 nucleotides are TGTGCCAGCAGCGGAGGGGGTCAGCCCCAGCATTTT.